The 17 T cell receptor beta chains below all came from one sample that was sequenced in a study of T cells in Graves' hyperthyroidism and ophthalmopathy. Amplified TCR beta CDR3 regions derived from RNA transcripts. HTBI primers drove first-round RT-PCR of the TCR CDR3. TCRdb analysed the multiplex PCR reads with MiXCR anew, one entry per CDR3 protein. This table has fewer than 650,000 distinct CDR3 sequences, roughly 15% appearing once. Material for sequencing was blood. These receptors all come from a woman in her thirties or forties with Graves' ophthalmopathy.

The table lists this clonotype with many counts. V usage is TRBV12-3 or TRBV12-4 and J usage is TRBJ1-1; possibly TRBD1 for D (5 bases). Trimming removed 6 bases at V and 0 bases at J, with 20 bases between. CDR3 length equals 17 residues. CDR3 sequence reads: CASRGFGRELLNTEAFF. The CDR3 coding sequence is TGTGCCAGCAGGGGGTTCGGCAGGGAGCTATTGAACACTGAAGCTTTCTTT.

This clonotype was found many times. The genes are TRBV7-3 and TRBJ2-7; 11 bases align to TRBD1. Germline CDR1 is SGHTA and CDR2 is FQGTGA. The CDR3 totals 15 residues. V lost 5 bases to trimming and J lost 6 bases; unmatched junction nucleotides: 9. CDR3: CASSRTGQGDGEQYF. The CDR3 DNA is TGTGCCAGCAGCCGAACGGGACAGGGGGATGGCGAGCAGTACTTC.

This clonotype was found a few times. CDR3 loop: CAIRVGQGLYEQYF. Here the CDR3 DNA reads TGTGCCATCAGGGTTGGACAGGGTCTCTACGAGCAGTACTTC. The chain combines TRBV10-3 with TRBJ2-7, with 8 nucleotides matching TRBD1. Germline V CDR1 and CDR2: ENHRY, SYGVKD. The CDR3 is 14 amino acids. Trimming removed 6 bases from V and 3 bases from J; junction bases left unmatched: 7.

In this sample, this clonotype turned up many times. The genes are TRBV20-1 and TRBJ1-1; D not resolved. The CDR3 runs to 15 residues. Trimming removed 0 bases at V and 10 bases at J, with 21 bases between. CDR1 is DFQATT and CDR2 is SNEGSKA in the germline V gene (reference sequence). The CDR3 here is CSARDWSDVHGGAFF. Here the CDR3 DNA reads TGCAGTGCTAGAGATTGGTCGGACGTCCACGGAGGAGCTTTCTTT.

This clonotype has at least ten counts. The chain recombines TRBV30 with TRBJ2-7, with D possibly called TRBD1 or TRBD2 (5 bases each). The germline gives CDR1 GTSNPN, CDR2 SVGIG (reference sequence). With 1 base removed from V and 7 bases from J, the gap between germline ends came to 14 bases. This CDR3 is built from 13 residues. The CDR3 DNA reads as TGTGCCTGGAGTGGTGGGTGGGGACGGGAGCAGTACTTC. Its protein product is CAWSGGWGREQYF.

V and J are TRBV30 and TRBJ1-1; D remains unclear. CDR3 size: 11 residues. The germline gives CDR1 GTSNPN, CDR2 SVGIG (reference sequence). V gave up 4 bases and J gave up 7 bases, with 10 bases separating them. The CDR3 region is CAWTSVIEAFF. The CDR3 DNA reads TGTGCCTGGACCTCCGTTATTGAAGCTTTCTTT.

This clonotype was counted at least ten times. The chain employs TRBV4-2 and TRBJ2-2; 12 nucleotides align to TRBD2. V shed 7 bases, J shed 2 bases, and the junction held 8 bases outside the gene matches. CDR3 size: 17 residues. Germline values: CDR1 LGHNA, CDR2 YNFKEQ. CDR3 DNA: TGTGCCAGCACAGTAGCAGGACTAGCGGGAAACACCGGGGAGCTGTTTTTT. Its translation is CASTVAGLAGNTGELFF.

This clonotype has at least ten counts. The J gene is TRBJ1-2, the V gene TRBV6-1; possible D gene TRBD1, 5 bases. V lost 8 bases to trimming and J lost 1 base, with 11 bases between them. The length of the CDR3 is 13 residues. Germline V gives CDR1 MNHNS, CDR2 SASEGT. The CDR3, as DNA: TGTGCCAGCTGTCCGGGGGATAACTATGGCTACACCTTC. It specifies CASCPGDNYGYTF.

This clonotype showed up many times. The V call is TRBV2, the J call TRBJ1-2; D may be TRBD1 (5 bases). Trimming removed 2 bases at V and 6 bases at J, with 16 bases between. The CDR3 has 15 amino acids. CDR1 and CDR2 (germline): SNHLY, FYNNEI. The CDR3 region is CASSEIRVEEHGYTF. CDR3 bases: TGTGCCAGCAGTGAAATCAGGGTGGAGGAACATGGCTACACCTTC.

This clonotype was observed many times. The genes are TRBV19 and TRBJ2-5, with D possibly TRBD1 on 6 matching bases. Germline V CDR1 and CDR2: LNHDA, SQIVND (reference sequence). The CDR3 spans 15 residues. Trimming took off 3 bases at V and 2 bases at J, with 13 bases between the two ends. The CDR3 here is CASSIPGTLQETQYF. The CDR3 region has the DNA TGTGCCAGTAGTATCCCAGGGACACTTCAAGAGACCCAGTACTTC.

This clonotype was seen at least ten times. The rearrangement uses TRBV5-1 and TRBJ1-6; D is unclear. This CDR3 is 17 amino acids long. Germline V gives CDR1 SGHRS, CDR2 YFSETQ. Trimming removed 0 bases at V and 5 bases at J, with 15 bases between. This chain's CDR3 is CASSLGPSAGDNSPLHF. The CDR3 DNA reads TGCGCCAGCAGCTTGGGGCCGTCGGCGGGTGATAATTCACCCCTCCACTTT.

This clonotype was detected ten times or more. V usage is TRBV12-3 or TRBV12-4 and J usage is TRBJ2-2, with 10 bases matching TRBD2. This CDR3 contains 16 residues. V was clipped by 1 base and J by 1 base; unmatched bases: 0. CDR3 amino acids: CASSLGTSGNTGELFF. For the CDR3, the DNA is TGTGCCAGCAGTTTAGGGACTAGCGGGAACACCGGGGAGCTGTTTTTT.

J is TRBJ1-1 and V is TRBV19; D ambiguous. Germline V gene lookup returns CDR1 LNHDA and CDR2 SQIVND (reference sequence). Trimming took off 4 bases at V and 10 bases at J, with 7 bases between the two ends. This CDR3 is built from 10 residues. The CDR3 nucleotides are TGTGCCAGTAGTAGCCGCGGAGCTTTCTTT. This translates into CASSSRGAFF.

This clonotype was seen repeatedly, ten times or more. The J gene is TRBJ2-5, the V gene TRBV11-2; no reliable D call. This CDR3 comprises 14 residues. CDR1 and CDR2 (germline): SGHAT, FQNNGV. Between the trimmed V and J ends, which lost 7 bases and 1 base, there was a span of 13 bases. CDR3 in amino acids: CASTTWAPQETQYF. The CDR3 DNA sequence: TGTGCCAGCACCACGTGGGCGCCCCAAGAGACCCAGTACTTC.

This clonotype was picked up one time. A much larger clone lies a single base off, so this may be a read error. This chain joins TRBV7-2 and TRBJ2-5; D is possibly TRBD2 (6 bases). CDR1 is SGHTA and CDR2 is FQGNSA in the germline V gene. This CDR3 contains 15 residues. The CDR3 sequence is CANSSASGRQGAQYF. The DNA for the CDR3 is TGTGCCAACAGCTCCGCTTCTGGGAGGCAAGGGGCCCAGTACTTC.

This clonotype was found many times. This sequence joins TRBV20-1 and TRBJ2-7; no firm D call. CDR3 size: 15 residues. Trimming removed 0 bases at V and 2 bases at J, with 14 bases between. Germline V lookup: CDR1 DFQATT, CDR2 SNEGSKA (reference sequence). In DNA form, the CDR3 reads TGCAGTGCTAGAGATCTACGTGGCAGCCCCTACGAGCAGTACTTC. Translating it yields CSARDLRGSPYEQYF.

This clonotype has at least ten counts. The chain links TRBV20-1 to TRBJ2-5, with D perhaps being TRBD1 or TRBD2 (6 bases each). Trimming took 0 bases from V and 2 from J, leaving 13 bases between them. Germline V gene sequence: CDR1 DFQATT, CDR2 SNEGSKA (reference sequence). The CDR3 is made up of 15 amino acids. The CDR3 protein is CSARDPGARQETQYF. As DNA, the CDR3 is TGCAGTGCTAGAGATCCGGGGGCGCGACAAGAGACCCAGTACTTC.